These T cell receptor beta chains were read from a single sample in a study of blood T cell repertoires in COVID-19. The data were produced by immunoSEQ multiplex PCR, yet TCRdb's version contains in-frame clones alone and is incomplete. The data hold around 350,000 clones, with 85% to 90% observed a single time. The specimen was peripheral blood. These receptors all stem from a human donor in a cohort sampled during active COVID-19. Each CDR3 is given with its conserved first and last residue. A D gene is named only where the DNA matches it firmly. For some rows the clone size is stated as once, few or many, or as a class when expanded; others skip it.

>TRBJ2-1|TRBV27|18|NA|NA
TGTGCCAGCAGTCCACTGACAGACCTCCAAAGCTCCTACAATGAGCAGTTCTTC
CASSPLTDLQSSYNEQFF
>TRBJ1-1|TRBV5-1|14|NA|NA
TGCGCCAGCAGCTTGGTGCAGGGGAACACTGAAGCTTTCTTT
CASSLVQGNTEAFF
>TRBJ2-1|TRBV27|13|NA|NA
TGTGCCAGCAGTTTTGTGTCGCGCAATGAGCAGTTCTTC
CASSFVSRNEQFF
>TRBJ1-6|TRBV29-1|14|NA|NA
TGCAGCGTTGTGTTGGAGTTTCCCTATTCACCCCTCCACTTT
CSVVLEFPYSPLHF
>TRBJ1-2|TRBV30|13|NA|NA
TGTGCCTGGAGCGCCTCCAGGGTATACGGCTACACCTTC
CAWSASRVYGYTF
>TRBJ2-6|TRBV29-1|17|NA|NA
TGCAGCGTTGAAGCCCAGACTGAAAACTCTGGGGCCAACGTCCTGACTTTC
CSVEAQTENSGANVLTF
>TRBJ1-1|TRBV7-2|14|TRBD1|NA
TGTGCCAGCAGCCCGACGGGACAGCCAACTGAAGCTTTCTTT
CASSPTGQPTEAFF
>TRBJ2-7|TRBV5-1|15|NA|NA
TGCGCCAGCAGCTTGGCCGGAGGAGCCCCCAACGAGCAGTACTTC
CASSLAGGAPNEQYF
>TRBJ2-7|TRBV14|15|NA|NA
TGTGCCAGCAGCCATCGAAGTCAGGGGAATCACGAGCAGTACTTC
CASSHRSQGNHEQYF
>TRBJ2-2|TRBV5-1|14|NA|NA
TGCGCCAGCAGCCCCCGGGACAACGGAAGGTTTCTGTTTTTT
CASSPRDNGRFLFF
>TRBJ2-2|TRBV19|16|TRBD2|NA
TGTGCCAGCACGACTAGCGGGGGAACGAACACCGGGGAGCTGTTTTTT
CASTTSGGTNTGELFF
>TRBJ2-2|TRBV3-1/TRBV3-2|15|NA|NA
TGTGCCAGCAGCCAAGGTGCGACGAACACCGGGGAGCTGTTTTTT
CASSQGATNTGELFF
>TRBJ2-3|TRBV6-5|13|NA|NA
TGTGCCAGCGGGGGGGCTCCAGCCGGTACGCAGTATTTT
CASGGAPAGTQYF
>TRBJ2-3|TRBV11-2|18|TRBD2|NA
TGTGCCAGCAGCTCTAGAACGAAGCGGGAGCCCTTCACAGATACGCAGTATTTT
CASSSRTKREPFTDTQYF
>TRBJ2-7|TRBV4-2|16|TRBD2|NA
TGTGCCAGCAGCTCCAGACTAGCGGACACCACCTACGAGCAGTACTTC
CASSSRLADTTYEQYF
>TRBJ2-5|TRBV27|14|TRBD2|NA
TGTGCCAGCAGTTTAGGGACTAGCGGGGAGACCCAGTACTTC
CASSLGTSGETQYF
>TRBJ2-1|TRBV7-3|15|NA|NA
TGTGCCAGCAGCTTAACCTCTGATACGGGGGTTGAGCAGTTCTTC
CASSLTSDTGVEQFF
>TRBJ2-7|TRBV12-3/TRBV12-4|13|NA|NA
TGTGCCAGCAGTCCAGGGAGGTTATTCGAGCAGTACTTC
CASSPGRLFEQYF
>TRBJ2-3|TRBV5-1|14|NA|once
TGCGCCAGCAGCTCCGGACTGCTCACAGATACGCAGTATTTT
CASSSGLLTDTQYF
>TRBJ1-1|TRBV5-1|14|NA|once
TGCGCCAGCGGCCCGGGTAGCTTGAACACTGAAGCTTTCTTT
CASGPGSLNTEAFF
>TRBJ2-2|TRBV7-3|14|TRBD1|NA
TGTGCCAGCAGACAGGGGCTGAACACCGGGGAGCTGTTTTTT
CASRQGLNTGELFF
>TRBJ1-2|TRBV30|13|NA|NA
TGTGCCTGGAGTCGCAGGGTCGACTATGGCTACACCTTC
CAWSRRVDYGYTF
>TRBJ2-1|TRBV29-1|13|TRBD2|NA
TGCAGCGTTGATTCGGGACTATACAATGAGCAGTTCTTC
CSVDSGLYNEQFF
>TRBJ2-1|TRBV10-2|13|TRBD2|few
TGCGCCACCGCCCTAGCGGGCTACAATGAGCAGTTCTTC
CATALAGYNEQFF
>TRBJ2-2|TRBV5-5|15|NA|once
TGTGCCAGCGGAGGGACAGTATACAACACCGGGGAGCTGTTTTTT
CASGGTVYNTGELFF
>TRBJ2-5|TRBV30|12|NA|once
TGTGCCTGGAGCGCCCTGGAGTCCTTCCAATACTTC
CAWSALESFQYF
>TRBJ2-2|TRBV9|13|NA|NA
TGTGCCAGCAGCGGACTAGTTCCCGGGGAGCTGTTTTTT
CASSGLVPGELFF
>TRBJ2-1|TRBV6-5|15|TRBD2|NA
TGTGCCAGCAGCCTCCTAGCGGGGCCATTCAATGAGCAGTTCTTC
CASSLLAGPFNEQFF
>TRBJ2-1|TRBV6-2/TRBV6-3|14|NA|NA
TGTGCCAGCAGTTACTCGCGGCTAGCTGGTGAGCAGTTCTTC
CASSYSRLAGEQFF
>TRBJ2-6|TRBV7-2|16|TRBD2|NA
TGTGCCAGCAGCCCCGGGGGGACCTCTGGGGCCAACGTCCTGACTTTC
CASSPGGTSGANVLTF
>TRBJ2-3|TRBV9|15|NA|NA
TGTGCCAGCAGCGCCCGGGACTTTCAGGTTGATACGCAGTATTTT
CASSARDFQVDTQYF
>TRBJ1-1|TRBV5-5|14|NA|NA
TGTGCCAGCAGCTTGGCGGCGGCGAACACTGAAGCTTTCTTT
CASSLAAANTEAFF
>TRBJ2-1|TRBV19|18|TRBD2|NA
TGTGCCAGTAGTTTCTACCGGACTAGCGGGAGGGCCTACAATGAGCAGTTCTTC
CASSFYRTSGRAYNEQFF
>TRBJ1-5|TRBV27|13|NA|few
TGTGCCAGCAGTCTCGGGGACTTTGGGCCCCAGCATTTT
CASSLGDFGPQHF
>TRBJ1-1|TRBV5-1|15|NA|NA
TGCGCCAGCAGCTTGGATTTGGTTGGGCAGGGAGAAGCTTTCTTT
CASSLDLVGQGEAFF
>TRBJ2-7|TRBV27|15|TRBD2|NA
TGTGCCAGCAGTTTTGGGCGGGAGGGCCAGCACGAGCAGTACTTC
CASSFGREGQHEQYF
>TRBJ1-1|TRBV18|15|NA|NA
TGTGCCAGCTCACCACCGTCCGGGGAGGACACTGAAGCTTTCTTT
CASSPPSGEDTEAFF
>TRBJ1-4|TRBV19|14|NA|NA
TGTGCAAGTGGAGACTATGCAACTAATGAAAAACTGTTTTTT
CASGDYATNEKLFF
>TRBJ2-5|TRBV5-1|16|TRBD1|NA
TGCGCCAGCAGCAGCTGGGACAGGGAAGGGGCAGAGACCCAGTACTTC
CASSSWDREGAETQYF
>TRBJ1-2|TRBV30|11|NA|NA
TGTGCCTGGAGTCTCACAGAGTCGAACACCTTC
CAWSLTESNTF
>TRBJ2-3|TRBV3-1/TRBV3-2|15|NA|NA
TGTGCCAGCAGCCAAGATTCGGCAGTCAGGAATACGCAGTATTTT
CASSQDSAVRNTQYF
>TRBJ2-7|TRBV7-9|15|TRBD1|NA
TGTGCCAGCAGCTTAGGGGACAGGGGTTCCTACGAGCAGTACTTC
CASSLGDRGSYEQYF
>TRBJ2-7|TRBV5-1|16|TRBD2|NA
TGCGCCAGCAGCCTAGCGGCGAGCTATCTTCCCTACGAGCAGTACTTC
CASSLAASYLPYEQYF
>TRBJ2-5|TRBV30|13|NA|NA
TGTGCCTGGAGGCGGGCGGGGAAAGAGACCCAGTACTTC
CAWRRAGKETQYF
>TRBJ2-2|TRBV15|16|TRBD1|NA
TGTGCCACCAGCAGAGATGGGGGGACAGGGCCCGGGGAGCTGTTTTTT
CATSRDGGTGPGELFF
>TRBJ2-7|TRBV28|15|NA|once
TGTGCCAGCAGTTTTATCGAGACGGCAAAGCGGGAGCAGTACTTC
CASSFIETAKREQYF
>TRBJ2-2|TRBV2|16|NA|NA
TGTGCCAGCAGTGTTCGGGGGGCCCGGGTTTCTGGGGAGCTGTTTTTT
CASSVRGARVSGELFF
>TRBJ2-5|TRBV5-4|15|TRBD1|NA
TGTGCCAGCAGCGCATCACAGGGGGCCGGGGAGACCCAGTACTTC
CASSASQGAGETQYF
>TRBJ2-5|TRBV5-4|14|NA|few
TGTGCCAGCAGCTTGGGAAACAAAAAAGAGACCCAGTACTTC
CASSLGNKKETQYF
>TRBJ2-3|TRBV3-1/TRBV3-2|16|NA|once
TGTGCCAGCAGCCAAGGTGGTAGCGGCAGCACAGATACGCAGTATTTT
CASSQGGSGSTDTQYF
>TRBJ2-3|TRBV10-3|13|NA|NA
TGTGCCACCCTCCGGGGTTTCACAGATACGCAGTATTTT
CATLRGFTDTQYF
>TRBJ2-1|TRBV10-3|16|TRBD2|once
TGTGCCTCTACCCCAGGTGGGCGGGAGGGGGGCAATGAGCAGTTCTTC
CASTPGGREGGNEQFF
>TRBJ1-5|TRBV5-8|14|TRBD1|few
TGTGCCAGCACCTTATCAGGGGGCGGACAGCCCCAGCATTTT
CASTLSGGGQPQHF
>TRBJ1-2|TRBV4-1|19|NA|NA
TGCGCCAGCAGCCAAGAATTAGGGGACGGACTCGGGGGAAGCTATGGCTACACCTTC
CASSQELGDGLGGSYGYTF
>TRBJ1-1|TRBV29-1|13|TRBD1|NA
TGCAGCGTTGACGGGGACAGGGACACTGAAGCTTTCTTT
CSVDGDRDTEAFF